This TCR beta chain derives from a study of shared clonotypes between healthy human individuals (dated by TCRdb to 2020 to 2021). Some background on the complete study: The cohort included a few men and a couple of women between 18 and 49 years of age. To estimate repertoire size and how much clonotypes are shared between individuals, the study performed deep sequencing of blood TCR repertoires from about five healthy adults. For each donor, CD4 naive and CD4 memory were each run on three plates, CD8 naive on two plates, and CD8 memory on one plate. Each donor's leukapheresis produced roughly between about 0.8 and 10 billion PBMCs. To increase sequencing depth and limit assay-specific biases, different laboratories used diverse techniques to prepare libraries and sequence TCR repertoires.

Using the deep immunoSEQ assay, multiplex PCR amplified TCR CDR3 regions from genomic DNA. Extracted genomic DNA from each cell subset was distributed evenly across all wells of several immunoSEQ 96-well plates, and each plate was treated as a replicate. For sorted subsets, roughly 200 ng genomic DNA, equal to some 28,000 T cell genomes, was loaded into each replicate PCR. The purified libraries were quantified using a Qubit 3.0 fluorometer, sized with a Bioanalyzer 2100, and then quantified again using the KAPA Library Quantification kit. Each immunoSEQ 96-well plate was sequenced on its own single-read 150-cycle Illumina NextSeq 550 flow cell. Per the source publication's procedure: The immunoSEQ output contained only junctional sequences without quality scores, so filtering could not match that applied to full-length reads. Sequences were annotated with PyIR, a Python wrapper for IgBLAST v1.9, using IMGT germline references to assign V/J genes and CDR3. Any read was removed if the V/J assignment was weak (E-value above 1e-6), the CDR3 was missing, or the read contained stop codons, out-of-frame junctions, or ambiguous translated residues. V3J clonotypes were defined as sequences sharing the same inferred V gene, J gene, and CDR3 amino acid sequence. Percentage overlap between repertoires was computed as shared unique clonotypes divided by the size of the smaller repertoire. Three approaches were used to assess repertoire richness: RTK rarefaction, the Chao1 estimator, and Recon v2.1 estimates of unobserved clonotypes. For all TCRbeta clonotypes obtained by the gDNA method from several donors, generation probabilities were computed with OLGA. TCRdb mirrors the immuneACCESS table, restricted to in-frame sequences. Some clones are absent from its copies; in checked studies, under half trace to an unresolved V gene, and the reason for the others is unknown. V and J calls and clone size come straight from that table; D and trimming were deduced from the DNA. This sample holds about 750,000 clones; around 93% were observed only once. Jointly, the top ten make up around 24% of the sample.

The germline V gene gives CDR1 as SGHVS and CDR2 as FQNEAQ. The CDR3 has 15 amino acids, counting the end cysteine and phenylalanine. Kept here is only the CDR3 DNA, which spans 45 bases and is read in frame from base 1. Trimming at the junction amounts to 5 bases on V and 0 bases on J, and the germline ends lie 13 bases apart. About this clone: Its recognized antigen is unknown. No much larger clone exists at a distance of one base, and base qualities are not known.

CD8 naive samples were obtained by positive selection for CCR7 among CD45RO-negative cells, yielding a CD45RA+CCR7+ population from which TemRA cells were excluded. The donors were healthy, HIV-negative adults who had no recently reported acute infections or vaccinations. Every donor was a Caucasian adult residing in Nashville, Tennessee, USA. Blood was obtained by leukapheresis, after which PBMCs were separated by Ficoll-Histopaque density gradient centrifugation and cryopreserved in liquid nitrogen vapor phase. Analytical flow cytometry was used to check the purity and quantity of each magnetically sorted T cell population. Genomic DNA was isolated from every sorted fraction and measured by UV absorbance on a Nanodrop 2000c. General findings and caveats noted by the study authors: Across four donors, about 5.2% of naive CD4, approximately 3.5% of naive CD8, roughly 2.3% of memory CD4, and around 0.4% of memory CD8 clonotypes were shared. Compared with non-shared clonotypes, clonotypes shared by all four sorted-subset donors had higher generation probabilities. Rarefaction of sorted-subset datasets indicated incomplete sequencing despite the large sequencing depth. Naive subsets generally had larger estimated clonotype richness than memory subsets. Pairwise subsampling led to the expectation that sequencing depth would affect the degree of clonotype sharing among donors. Because the study included only a small number of donors, the genetic and exposure-history diversity represented was limited. Sampling was restricted to blood, and TCR repertoires in tissues likely differ from the TCR repertoires found in blood.

The chain employs TRBV7-8 and TRBJ1-2; possibly the D gene is TRBD1, per 5 matching bases. This TCR derives from a man younger than 40 in good health. Sequences were obtained from naive CD8+ T cells sorted from blood. The cell subset or site label, as the study defines it: CD45RA+CCR7+. The nucleotide sequence reads TGTGCCAGCAGCCCAGGGACTTTTTCTAACTATGGCTACACCTTC. Its translation reads: CASSPGTFSNYGYTF.